The 5 T cell receptor beta chains listed next were all sequenced from one sample in a study of cytomegalovirus exposure and HLA in healthy donors. Use of 60 Vbeta and 13 Jbeta primers characterized the PCR. Using immunoSEQ multiplex PCR, the repertoire was profiled, and TCRdb retains in-frame clones only, with some absent. The sample includes some 270,000 clones, around 90% of them seen just once. Sequencing input: PBMCs. The receptor source for this set is a girl aged 2-15 years in good health and CMV-seronegative.

The chain uses TRBV7-9 and TRBJ2-5, with 8 bases lining up with TRBD2. Germline lookup yields CDR1 SEHNR and CDR2 FQNEAQ (reference sequence). The trim removed 5 bases at V and 4 bases at J, leaving 9 bases unmatched. The CDR3 runs 15 residues. Here the CDR3 DNA reads TGTGCCAGCAGCCTCCAAGGAACTAGCGGAGAGACCCAGTACTTC. It is translated as CASSLQGTSGETQYF.

V usage is TRBV20-1 and J usage is TRBJ1-1, with 7 bases that match TRBD1. The CDR3 is made up of 11 amino acids. Trimming at V came to 7 bases and at J to 2 bases, leaving 1 base not matched to a gene. Germline V CDR1 and CDR2: DFQATT, SNEGSKA (reference sequence). CDR3 nucleotide sequence: TGCAGTGGACAGGGTAACACTGAAGCTTTCTTT. Its protein is CSGQGNTEAFF.

The chain joins TRBV14 to TRBJ2-5; D not resolved. The CDR3 has 14 residues. CDR1 is SGHDN and CDR2 is FVKESK in the germline V gene. The V end was cut by 1 base, the J end by 4 bases, with 10 bases between. The DNA of the CDR3 is TGTGCCAGCAGCCAAGGGAGCGTCGGAGAGACCCAGTACTTC. Translation gives CASSQGSVGETQYF.

V and J are TRBV4-2 and TRBJ2-1, with TRBD2 as a possible D gene (6 bases). The CDR3 sequence is 18 residues long. Germline values: CDR1 LGHNA, CDR2 YNFKEQ. Trimming took 1 base from V and 0 from J, leaving 16 bases between them. Here the CDR3 DNA reads TGTGCCAGCAGCCAAGGAGGTAGCGGACTAAGCTCCTACAATGAGCAGTTCTTC. Its translation: CASSQGGSGLSSYNEQFF.

The chain combines TRBV29-1 with TRBJ2-5; tentatively, D is TRBD2 (5 bases). The V and J ends lost 1 base and 5 bases respectively, with 14 bases between them. The CDR3 totals 14 residues. Germline lookup yields CDR1 SQVTM and CDR2 ANQGSEA. CDR3 bases: TGCAGCGTTGAAGGGGTGGGAGTAGGCGAGACCCAGTACTTC. This codes for CSVEGVGVGETQYF.